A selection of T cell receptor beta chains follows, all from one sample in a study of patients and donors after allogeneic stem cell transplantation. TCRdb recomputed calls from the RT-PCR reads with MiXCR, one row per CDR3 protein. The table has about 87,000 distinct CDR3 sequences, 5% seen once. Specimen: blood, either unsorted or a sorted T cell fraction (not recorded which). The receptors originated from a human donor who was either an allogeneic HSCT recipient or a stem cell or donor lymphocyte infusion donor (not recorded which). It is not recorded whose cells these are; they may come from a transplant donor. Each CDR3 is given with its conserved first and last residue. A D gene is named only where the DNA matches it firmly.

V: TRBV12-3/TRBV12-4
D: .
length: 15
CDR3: CASSFEARGNTEAFF

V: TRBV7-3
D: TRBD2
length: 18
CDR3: CASSYGTSGRRLGDTQYF

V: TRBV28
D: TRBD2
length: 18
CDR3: CASSFRRDSSGSGETQYF

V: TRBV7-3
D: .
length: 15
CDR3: CASSRTALGTGELFF

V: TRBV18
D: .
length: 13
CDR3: CASSPRADEKLFF

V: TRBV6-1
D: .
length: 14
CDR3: CASEESGFDQPQHF

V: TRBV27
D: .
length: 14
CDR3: CASRLTSLLGVLTF

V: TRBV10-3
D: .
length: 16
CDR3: CAISESSGGTYNEQFF

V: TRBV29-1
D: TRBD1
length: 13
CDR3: CSAQGGKDQPQHF

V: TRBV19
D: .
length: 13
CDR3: CASSRGRSYEQYF

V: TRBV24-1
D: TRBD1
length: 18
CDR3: CATSGTHRDRAFPGELFF

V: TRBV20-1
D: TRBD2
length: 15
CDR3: CSARGETSPAETQYF

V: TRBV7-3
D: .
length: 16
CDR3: CASSPSGVGGGTEAFF

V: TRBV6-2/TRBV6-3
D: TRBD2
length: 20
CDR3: CASNRPGLAGGTNSYNEQFF

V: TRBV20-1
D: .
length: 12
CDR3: CSARVGPRAQYF

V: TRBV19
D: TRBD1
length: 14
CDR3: CASQTGQGYSPLHF

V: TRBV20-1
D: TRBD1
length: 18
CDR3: CSAPLFLGQGQANYGYTF

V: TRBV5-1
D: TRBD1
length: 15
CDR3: CASSLDRGQPYGYTF

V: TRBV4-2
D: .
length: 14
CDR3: CASSRGGTGTEAFF

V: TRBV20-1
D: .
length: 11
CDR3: CSVSDRDTQYF

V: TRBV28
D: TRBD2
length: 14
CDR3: CASSLAGEAYEQYF

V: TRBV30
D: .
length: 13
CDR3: CAWARDENYGYTF

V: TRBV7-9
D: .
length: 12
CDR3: CASKENENTIYF

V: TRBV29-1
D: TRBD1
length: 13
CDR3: CSVGDRGGYGYTF

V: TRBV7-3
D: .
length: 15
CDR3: CASSQQGSGANVLTF

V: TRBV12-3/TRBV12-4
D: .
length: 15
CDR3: CASSGQSFSNQPQHF

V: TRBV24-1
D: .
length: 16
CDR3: CATSDSREGEGETQYF

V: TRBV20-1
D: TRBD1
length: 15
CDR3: CSAHLGQPPNYGYTF

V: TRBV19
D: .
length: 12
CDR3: CASSSGKGEQFF

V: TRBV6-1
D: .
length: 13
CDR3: CASSRLLGTEAFF

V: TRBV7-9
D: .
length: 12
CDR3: CASSLRVTEAFF

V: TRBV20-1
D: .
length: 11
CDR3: CSAYTRPEQFF

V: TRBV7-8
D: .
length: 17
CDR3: CASSVYRDRNSGNTIYF

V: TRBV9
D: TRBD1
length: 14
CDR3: CASSVGGQGDEQFF

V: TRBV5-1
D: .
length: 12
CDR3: CASSLGTDSYTF

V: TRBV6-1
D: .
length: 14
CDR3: CASSVRAQGYGYTF

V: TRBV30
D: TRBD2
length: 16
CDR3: CAWSRTSGGRTDTQYF

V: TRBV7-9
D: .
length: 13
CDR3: CASSFTSSYEQYF

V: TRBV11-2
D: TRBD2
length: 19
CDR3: CASRPAEREQRRWSGELFF

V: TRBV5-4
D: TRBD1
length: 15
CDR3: CASSRDRDRAGEQYF

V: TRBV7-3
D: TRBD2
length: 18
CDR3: CASSLTKPGTSFGGELFF

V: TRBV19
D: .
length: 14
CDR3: CASNPNRAGNTIYF

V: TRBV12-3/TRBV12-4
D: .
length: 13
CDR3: CASRWGEANEQFF

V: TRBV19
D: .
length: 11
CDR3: CASEEASRLYF

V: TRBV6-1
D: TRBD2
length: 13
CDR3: CASSGTIAETQYF

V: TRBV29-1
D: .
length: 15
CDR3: CSVAGRTSGANVLTF

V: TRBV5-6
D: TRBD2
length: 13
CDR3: CASSGRERDTQYF

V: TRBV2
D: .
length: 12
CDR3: CASSLERDTQYF